This TCR beta chain comes out of a study of T-cell memory formation after mild COVID-19. Study information: Among the donors, TCR clusters were largely specific to each donor. Broader study findings: Clonal second-wave expansions that peaked on day 37 had unconfirmed SARS-CoV-2 specificity.

5'RACE primed from the constant segment yielded TCR alpha and TCR beta cDNA libraries bearing sample barcodes and UMIs. TCRdb re-derived calls from the 5' RACE reads in MiXCR, one entry per CDR3 protein. This table has 550,000 to 700,000 distinct CDR3 sequences, approximately 18% appearing once. V gave up 5 bases and J gave up 5 bases, with 13 bases separating them. The CDR3 is 13 amino acids. To note about this clonotype: Antigen unknown.

The sequence was collected from an adult woman who had mild COVID-19 (a few samples of this study predate the infection). Cell type and time point are not known. Sequenced sample: PBMCs or a T cell subset sorted from them (not recorded which). The chain uses TRBV12-3 or TRBV12-4 and TRBJ2-7; TRBD2 is a possible D gene (5 bases). The CDR3 here is CASSRGRPDEQYF. For the CDR3, the DNA is TGTGCCAGCAGTCGGGGTCGGCCGGACGAGCAGTACTTC.